A single sample gave rise to the 30 T cell receptor beta chains below, sequenced in a study of blood T cell repertoires in COVID-19. Clones were read by immunoSEQ multiplex PCR, and TCRdb kept only the in-frame ones, dropping some. The data contain roughly 43,000 clones, 70% to 90% of them seen just once; the ten biggest clones take up approximately 4%. The sample comprised peripheral blood. The receptor source for this set is a human donor in a cohort sampled during active COVID-19.

This clone was found once. The J gene is TRBJ2-1, the V gene TRBV7-9, with 8 bases identical to TRBD2. The CDR3 sequence is 15 residues long. Germline-derived CDR1 and CDR2 are SEHNR and FQNEAQ (reference sequence). With 0 bases clipped from V and 8 bases from J, the junction kept 6 bases outside the gene matches. DNA of the CDR3: TGTGCCAGCAGCTTAGCACTTAGCGGGGCCCATGAGCAGTTCTTC. Translated, it gives CASSLALSGAHEQFF.

V gene TRBV7-2 combines with J gene TRBJ2-7, with a possible D match to TRBD2 (5 bases). Trimming pared 5 bases from V and 2 bases from J, leaving 10 bases between. This CDR3 contains 13 residues. The V gene's germline CDR1 is SGHTA and CDR2 FQGNSA. This CDR3 is CASSPTRTYEQYF. DNA of the CDR3: TGTGCCAGCAGCCCCACTAGGACCTACGAGCAGTACTTC. The variable domain in full, completed from reference TRBV7-2 and TRBJ2-7, reads GAGVSQSPSNKVTEKGKDVELRCDPISGHTALYWYRQSLGQGLEFLIYFQGNSAPDKSGLPSDRFSAERTGGSVSTLTIQRTQQEDSAVYLCASSPTRTYEQYFGPGTRLTVT.

This chain links TRBV28 with TRBJ1-1, with D perhaps TRBD1 (5 bases). Per the germline V gene, CDR1 is MDHEN and CDR2 is SYDVKM. Trimming pared 2 bases from V and 1 base from J, leaving 5 bases between. The CDR3 has 13 residues. Here the CDR3 DNA reads TGTGCCAGCAGTTTAGGACAGAACACTGAAGCTTTCTTT. Its protein product is CASSLGQNTEAFF.

V and J are TRBV27 and TRBJ2-1, with 10 positions matching TRBD2. The CDR3 has 17 residues. Trimming at V came to 6 bases and at J to 1 base, leaving 9 bases not matched to a gene. The V gene's germline CDR1 is MNHEY and CDR2 SMNVEV (reference sequence). The CDR3 is CASSLATGLASYNEQFF. As DNA, the CDR3 is TGTGCCAGCAGCTTGGCGACGGGACTAGCGTCCTACAATGAGCAGTTCTTC.

The chain employs TRBV18 and TRBJ1-2; D is unclear. Looked up from germline, CDR1 is KGHSH and CDR2 is LQKENI. Trimming pared 4 bases from V and 0 bases from J, leaving 6 bases between. This CDR3 spans 13 amino acids. In DNA form, the CDR3 reads TGTGCCAGCTCACTGGACTCTAACTATGGCTACACCTTC. Translated: CASSLDSNYGYTF.

J is TRBJ1-2 and V is TRBV6-1, with D unresolved. Germline assignment: CDR1 MNHNS and CDR2 SASEGT. The CDR3 has 14 amino acids. Trimming left V 3 bases short and J 8 bases short, with 16 bases between. The CDR3 coding sequence is TGTGCCAGCAGTGAGGGCCCTGGGAGGAGGGGCTACACCTTC. Encoded protein: CASSEGPGRRGYTF.

The table lists this clone with a count of one. The J gene is TRBJ2-1, the V gene TRBV9, with D tentatively TRBD2 (5 bases). The ends were cut back, 4 bases at V and 6 bases at J, with 8 bases in the middle. The CDR3 is made up of 12 amino acids. Germline CDR1 is SGDLS and CDR2 is YYNGEE. DNA for the CDR3: TGTGCCAGCAGCACCGGAGGCAATGAGCAGTTCTTC. This gives the protein CASSTGGNEQFF. The full variable domain, with the rest looked up from reference TRBV9 and TRBJ2-1, is DSGVTQTPKHLITATGQRVTLRCSPRSGDLSVYWYQQSLDQGLQFLIQYYNGEERAKGNILERFSAQQFPDLHSELNLSSLELGDSALYFCASSTGGNEQFFGPGTRLTVL.

The genes are TRBV11-2 and TRBJ2-1, with 8 bases identical to TRBD2. V lost 0 bases to trimming and J lost 6 bases; unmatched junction nucleotides: 7. Germline V gene data show CDR1 as SGHAT and CDR2 as FQNNGV. The CDR3 is made up of 16 amino acids. CDR3 loop: CASSLELRGGFNEQFF. For the CDR3, the DNA is TGTGCCAGCAGCTTAGAGCTCCGGGGGGGATTCAATGAGCAGTTCTTC.

In its sample, this clone was seen once. CDR3 nucleotide sequence: TGCAGCGTTATGGGACAGTTGAACACTGAAGCTTTCTTT. This encodes CSVMGQLNTEAFF. The chain uses TRBV29-1 and TRBJ1-1; the match to TRBD1 covers 7 bases. V dropped 5 bases and J dropped 0; count of bases not matched to a gene: 3. The germline CDR1 and CDR2 sequences are SQVTM and ANQGSEA. The CDR3 is made up of 13 amino acids.

The chain carries TRBV12-5 and TRBJ2-3; D uncertain. From germline, CDR1 is LGHNT and CDR2 FRNRAP. The CDR3 has 13 amino acids. The germline V and J ends were trimmed by 2 bases and 3 bases, with 6 bases remaining between them. The CDR3 sequence is CASGLSRTDTQYF. DNA for the CDR3: TGTGCTAGTGGTTTGAGTCGGACAGATACGCAGTATTTT.

This chain uses TRBV29-1 with TRBJ2-7, with D maybe TRBD1 (5 bases). There are 11 residues in the CDR3. Trimming removed 6 bases from V and 4 bases from J, with 10 bases in between. Germline CDR1 SQVTM, CDR2 ANQGSEA. The CDR3 reads CSVDTPYEQYF. Written as DNA, the CDR3 is TGCAGCGTGGACACCCCTTACGAGCAGTACTTC.

The chain employs TRBV4-2 and TRBJ2-1; no reliable D call. The CDR3 runs to 16 residues. V was cut by 0 bases and J by 6 bases, with 15 bases left in between. The germline V gene encodes CDR1 LGHNA and CDR2 YNFKEQ. The CDR3 DNA follows: TGTGCCAGCAGCCAAGAGGTAAGCCCGAGCCCCAATGAGCAGTTCTTC. Protein product: CASSQEVSPSPNEQFF.

The chain recombines TRBV20-1 with TRBJ1-2; D gene unclear. The CDR3 totals 15 residues. The ends were cut back, 3 bases at V and 0 bases at J, with 14 bases in the middle. The germline CDR1 and CDR2 sequences are DFQATT and SNEGSKA (reference sequence). This chain's CDR3 is CSASPTGATNYGYTF. DNA of the CDR3: TGCAGTGCTAGTCCGACGGGAGCTACTAACTATGGCTACACCTTC.

Only a few counts were recorded for this clone. The CDR3 loop is CASGGLAGGPRHEQFF. The CDR3 nucleotides are TGTGCCAGCGGGGGACTAGCGGGGGGCCCAAGGCATGAGCAGTTCTTC. This rearrangement joins TRBV25-1 to TRBJ2-1, with 15 bases fitting TRBD2. CDR1 is MGHDK and CDR2 is SYGVNS in the germline V gene. The CDR3 covers 16 residues. The junction had 10 bases not matched to a gene; V was cut back by 8 bases and J by 8 bases.

This clone was recorded once. The V and J genes are TRBV28 and TRBJ1-5; no clear D gene. V dropped 4 bases and J dropped 5 bases, with 18 bases sitting between them. Germline assignment: CDR1 MDHEN and CDR2 SYDVKM. This CDR3 is 16 amino acids long. In nucleotides, the CDR3 is TGTGCCAGCAGTTCCCCGAAGGAGGGTAATGATCAGCCCCAGCATTTT. This gives the protein CASSSPKEGNDQPQHF.

The rearrangement uses TRBV20-1 and TRBJ2-1; 9 positions match TRBD2. Per the germline V gene, CDR1 is DFQATT and CDR2 is SNEGSKA (reference sequence). CDR3 length: 13 amino acids. The V gene end was trimmed by 3 bases and the J gene end by 6 bases; junction bases not matched to a gene: 3. The chain's CDR3 is CSASAGGPNEQFF. The CDR3 region has the DNA TGCAGTGCTAGTGCGGGGGGGCCCAATGAGCAGTTCTTC.

This clone occurred a few times. This rearrangement joins TRBV7-9 to TRBJ2-7, with D unresolved. Germline CDR1 reads SEHNR; CDR2 reads FQNEAQ (reference sequence). The CDR3 has 12 residues. Between the trimmed V and J ends, which lost 0 bases and 7 bases, there was a span of 7 bases. The CDR3 region is CASSLALREQYF. The CDR3 nucleotides read TGTGCCAGCAGCTTAGCGTTGAGGGAGCAGTACTTC.

This clone is a singleton in its sample. This chain uses TRBV5-1 with TRBJ2-5; the match to TRBD1 covers 7 bases. With V trimmed by 2 bases and J by 2 bases, 6 bases remained unmatched. The CDR3 contains 15 residues. The V gene's germline CDR1 is SGHRS and CDR2 YFSETQ. CDR3 in DNA: TGCGCCAGCAGCTTACAGGGGCTAATGCAAGAGACCCAGTACTTC. Amino acids: CASSLQGLMQETQYF. Filled out from reference TRBV5-1 and TRBJ2-5, the complete variable domain reads KAGVTQTPRYLIKTRGQQVTLSCSPISGHRSVSWYQQTPGQGLQFLFEYFSETQRNKGNFPGRFSGRQFSNSRSEMNVSTLELGDSALYLCASSLQGLMQETQYFGPGTRLLVL.

The chain combines TRBV5-6 with TRBJ2-2; TRBD2 matches 8 bases. Germline V lookup: CDR1 SGHDT, CDR2 YYEEEE. There are 16 residues in the CDR3. Unmatched junction bases numbered 5, after V lost 0 bases and J lost 4 bases. The CDR3 is CASSLVTSGRTGELFF. The CDR3 coding sequence is TGTGCCAGCAGCTTGGTAACTAGCGGACGCACCGGGGAGCTGTTTTTT. The full variable domain, in which reference TRBV5-6 and TRBJ2-2 provide the parts outside the CDR3, is DAGVTQSPTHLIKTRGQQVTLRCSPKSGHDTVSWYQQALGQGPQFIFQYYEEEERQRGNFPDRFSGHQFPNYSSELNVNALLLGDSALYLCASSLVTSGRTGELFFGEGSRLTVL.

This chain links TRBV5-4 with TRBJ2-3; 8 nucleotides match TRBD2. Germline V CDR1 and CDR2: SGHNT, YYREEE (reference sequence). The CDR3 is made up of 15 amino acids. The junction had 6 bases not matched to a gene; V was cut back by 4 bases and J by 2 bases. The CDR3 region has the DNA TGTGCCAGCAGCCCCGAACTAGCGGACACAGATACGCAGTATTTT. This translates into CASSPELADTDTQYF.

The chain has TRBV25-1 and TRBJ2-5; 8 bases align to TRBD2. The CDR3 consists of 14 residues. Germline lookup yields CDR1 MGHDK and CDR2 SYGVNS. V gave up 4 bases and J gave up 4 bases; unmatched junction bases: 5. The CDR3 loop is CASSAGGVGETQYF. The CDR3 coding sequence is TGTGCCAGCAGTGCCGGGGGGGTGGGAGAGACCCAGTACTTC.

The chain is built from TRBV27 and TRBJ1-2; possible D gene TRBD1, 6 bases. Germline loops: CDR1 MNHEY, CDR2 SMNVEV (reference sequence). The CDR3 consists of 13 residues. The germline V and J ends were trimmed by 8 bases and 2 bases, with 12 bases remaining between them. The chain's CDR3 is CASASGTNYGYTF. The CDR3 nucleotides are TGTGCCAGCGCCTCCGGGACAAACTATGGCTACACCTTC.

The chain links TRBV21-1 to TRBJ1-2. TRBV21-1 is termed a pseudogene. The CDR3 is made up of 15 amino acids. CDR3 protein: CASSKALVRDYGYTF. The CDR3 DNA is TGTGCCAGCAGCAAAGCGCTGGTCCGCGACTATGGCTACACCTTC.

V and J are TRBV2 and TRBJ2-6, with a weak D call TRBD1 (5 bases). V dropped 3 bases and J dropped 4 bases, with 25 bases sitting between them. The CDR3 has 20 amino acids. Germline CDR1 SNHLY, CDR2 FYNNEI. This CDR3 is CASSDPLRVNGMAGANVLTF. The CDR3 DNA follows: TGTGCCAGCAGTGACCCCCTCAGGGTTAACGGAATGGCCGGGGCCAACGTCCTGACTTTC.

V gene TRBV20-1 combines with J gene TRBJ2-3; 9 positions match TRBD2. Trimming removed 3 bases from V and 0 bases from J; junction bases left unmatched: 13. The CDR3 length is 18 residues. Germline CDR1 DFQATT, CDR2 SNEGSKA (reference sequence). In DNA, the CDR3 is TGCAGTGCTAGTTCCACCGGAGCTAGCGGGACTAGCACAGATACGCAGTATTTT. It translates to CSASSTGASGTSTDTQYF.

Here the CDR3 reads CASRTGAGGQETQYF. The CDR3 coding sequence is TGCGCCAGCAGGACAGGAGCGGGGGGGCAAGAGACCCAGTACTTC. The chain couples TRBV5-1 to TRBJ2-5, with TRBD2 matching 10 bases. The germline V gene has CDR1 SGHRS and CDR2 YFSETQ. Unmatched junction bases numbered 6, after V lost 5 bases and J lost 2 bases. This CDR3 comprises 15 residues.

This sequence joins TRBV18 and TRBJ2-6; D is possibly TRBD1 (6 bases). Per the germline V gene, CDR1 is KGHSH and CDR2 is LQKENI. Trimming shortened V by 4 bases and J by 4 bases, and 11 bases separated the two germline ends. The CDR3 is made up of 15 amino acids. The CDR3 DNA is TGTGCCAGCTCACTGACAGGATCCGGGGCCAACGTCCTGACTTTC. Protein: CASSLTGSGANVLTF.

The V call is TRBV27, the J call TRBJ2-7; 11 bases are shared with TRBD2. This CDR3 region has 21 residues. Trimming removed 6 bases from V and 2 bases from J; junction bases left unmatched: 24. CDR1 and CDR2 from the germline V gene are MNHEY and SMNVEV (reference sequence). DNA of the CDR3: TGTGCCAGCAGCAATACAAGACTAGCGGGAACTTCAAGAGCGTCCACCTACGAGCAGTACTTC. It is translated as CASSNTRLAGTSRASTYEQYF.

The gene calls are TRBV5-1 and TRBJ2-7; 9 bases map to TRBD1. Germline V gene data show CDR1 as SGHRS and CDR2 as YFSETQ. This CDR3 spans 16 amino acids. The trim removed 1 base at V and 5 bases at J, leaving 10 bases unmatched. CDR3 residues: CASSLNFGTGLHEQYF. Written as DNA, the CDR3 is TGCGCCAGCAGCTTGAATTTCGGGACAGGGTTACACGAGCAGTACTTC.

Only a few counts were recorded for this clone. V and J are TRBV9 and TRBJ2-1, with TRBD2 matching 13 bases. Per the germline V gene, CDR1 is SGDLS and CDR2 is YYNGEE. The CDR3 has 21 amino acids. The trim removed 4 bases at V and 0 bases at J, leaving 16 bases unmatched. The CDR3 DNA is TGTGCCAGCAGCCTGCCCCAACCCGGGACTAGCGGGGCTAGCTCCTACAATGAGCAGTTCTTC. Translation: CASSLPQPGTSGASSYNEQFF.